Sequencing of this T cell receptor beta chain was carried out in a study of blood T cell repertoires in COVID-19. Turning to the study itself: Acute and convalescent COVID-19 specimens originated in the United States, Italy and Spain. In each case, the material was cDNA or gDNA derived from T cells, B-cell-depleted T cells, or PBMCs.

The CDR3 is 17 amino acids. V lost 4 bases to trimming and J lost 2 bases; unmatched junction nucleotides: 8. Germline values: CDR1 SGHTA, CDR2 FQGNSA. Per the original methods: Amplification of reference gene primers was used by the study to estimate nucleated cell counts. The method was immunoSEQ multiplex PCR; TCRdb's version includes in-frame clones alone and lacks a portion of them. V, J and clone size reflect that table, while D and trimming were determined from the DNA. The sample lists 200,000 to 300,000 clones, under 85% seen once, with about 2% in the top ten. V is TRBV7-2 and J is TRBJ2-5; 12 nucleotides agree with TRBD2. The clonotype originates from a man aged 25-45 years who had recovered from COVID-19. Sequencing input: peripheral blood. The CDR3 DNA reads as TGTGCCAGCAGCTCCCGACGGCTAGCGGGGGGGCAAGAGACCCAGTACTTC. Protein: CASSSRRLAGGQETQYF.